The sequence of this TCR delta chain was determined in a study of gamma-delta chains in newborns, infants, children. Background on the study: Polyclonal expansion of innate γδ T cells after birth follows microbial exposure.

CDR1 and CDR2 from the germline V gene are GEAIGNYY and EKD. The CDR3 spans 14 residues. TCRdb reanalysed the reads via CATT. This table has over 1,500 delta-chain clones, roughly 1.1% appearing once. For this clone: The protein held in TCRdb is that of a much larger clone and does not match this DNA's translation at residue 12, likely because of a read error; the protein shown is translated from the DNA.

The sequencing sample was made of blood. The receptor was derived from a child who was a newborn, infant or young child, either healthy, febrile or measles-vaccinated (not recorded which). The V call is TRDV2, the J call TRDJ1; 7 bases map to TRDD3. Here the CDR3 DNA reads TGTGCCTGTTTCTTGGTGGGGGAAATCGATAAACCCATCTTT. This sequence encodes CACFLVGEIDKPIF.